The rows below give T cell receptor beta chains drawn from one sample of a study of T-cell reconstitution after alpha-beta-depleted transplantation in children. MiXCR, applied by TCRdb to the PCR reads, yields one record per CDR3 protein. The sample lists a few hundred thousand distinct CDR3 sequences, about 11% occurring once. The sample was PBMCs, taken before TCRalphabeta/CD19-depleted stem cell transplant. The receptors here all came from a child younger than two with acute myeloid leukemia, due to receive a stem cell transplant. Both conserved end residues are part of each CDR3. Part of the rows lack a size; the others show once, few, many or a class for expanded clones.

v_call: TRBV15; clone_size: many; cdr3_aa: CATSRAGTSGSMQFF
v_call: TRBV5-6; clone_size: .; cdr3_aa: CASSTGTGREETQYF
v_call: TRBV14; clone_size: many; cdr3_aa: CASSQATGISSPLHF
v_call: TRBV5-1; clone_size: many; cdr3_aa: CASSSAGTGGLSSYNEQFF
v_call: TRBV27; clone_size: many; cdr3_aa: CASSLSREAYEQYF
v_call: TRBV7-2; clone_size: many; cdr3_aa: CASSRSGGAYEQYF
v_call: TRBV7-9; clone_size: .; cdr3_aa: CASSLGATGVEKLFF
v_call: TRBV5-1; clone_size: many; cdr3_aa: CASSASFTDSNQPQHF
v_call: TRBV4-1; clone_size: many; cdr3_aa: CASSQVGQNYEQYF
v_call: TRBV7-9; clone_size: many; cdr3_aa: CASSPTGQYEAFF
v_call: TRBV10-3; clone_size: many; cdr3_aa: CAISESTGDSGANVLTF
v_call: TRBV29-1; clone_size: many; cdr3_aa: CSAGGGQSSYEQYF
v_call: TRBV11-1; clone_size: many; cdr3_aa: CASSLAGLAGASTDTQYF
v_call: TRBV27; clone_size: .; cdr3_aa: CASRPKSGLITGELFF
v_call: TRBV20-1; clone_size: many; cdr3_aa: CSARGQSNQPQHF
v_call: TRBV5-1; clone_size: many; cdr3_aa: CASSLYGGAEEKLFF
v_call: TRBV12-3/TRBV12-4; clone_size: many; cdr3_aa: CASKYTGELFF
v_call: TRBV20-1; clone_size: many; cdr3_aa: CSARDRAVGTGELFF
v_call: TRBV29-1; clone_size: many; cdr3_aa: CSVATGNTEAFF
v_call: TRBV3-1; clone_size: many; cdr3_aa: CASSQDHLGFEQYF
v_call: TRBV19; clone_size: many; cdr3_aa: CASRERGGETQYF
v_call: TRBV4-2; clone_size: many; cdr3_aa: CASSHFSVGEWYTGELFF
v_call: TRBV7-9; clone_size: many; cdr3_aa: CASSFVGADTQYF
v_call: TRBV6-2/TRBV6-3; clone_size: many; cdr3_aa: CASMGSQETQYF
v_call: TRBV12-3/TRBV12-4; clone_size: .; cdr3_aa: CASRQRGVNSEAFF
v_call: TRBV7-9; clone_size: .; cdr3_aa: CASSDVADTQYF
v_call: TRBV5-1; clone_size: many; cdr3_aa: CASSLQTSDTGELFF
v_call: TRBV24-1; clone_size: many; cdr3_aa: CATSDLGGTEETQYF
v_call: TRBV29-1; clone_size: many; cdr3_aa: CSVEAYDTQYF
v_call: TRBV5-1; clone_size: many; cdr3_aa: CASSSGSTHYEQYF
v_call: TRBV20-1; clone_size: many; cdr3_aa: CSASRRATYEQYF
v_call: TRBV12-3/TRBV12-4; clone_size: many; cdr3_aa: CASSRDRPNQPQHF
v_call: TRBV29-1; clone_size: many; cdr3_aa: CSVDGQAHGYTF
v_call: TRBV7-2; clone_size: many; cdr3_aa: CASSWTSGLANEQYF
v_call: TRBV12-3/TRBV12-4; clone_size: many; cdr3_aa: CASSLGASGSSYEQYF
v_call: TRBV30; clone_size: .; cdr3_aa: CAWGTGFYGYTF
v_call: TRBV20-1; clone_size: many; cdr3_aa: CSASGEREGSYNEQFF
v_call: TRBV25-1; clone_size: few; cdr3_aa: CASSEVLIAGAGELFF